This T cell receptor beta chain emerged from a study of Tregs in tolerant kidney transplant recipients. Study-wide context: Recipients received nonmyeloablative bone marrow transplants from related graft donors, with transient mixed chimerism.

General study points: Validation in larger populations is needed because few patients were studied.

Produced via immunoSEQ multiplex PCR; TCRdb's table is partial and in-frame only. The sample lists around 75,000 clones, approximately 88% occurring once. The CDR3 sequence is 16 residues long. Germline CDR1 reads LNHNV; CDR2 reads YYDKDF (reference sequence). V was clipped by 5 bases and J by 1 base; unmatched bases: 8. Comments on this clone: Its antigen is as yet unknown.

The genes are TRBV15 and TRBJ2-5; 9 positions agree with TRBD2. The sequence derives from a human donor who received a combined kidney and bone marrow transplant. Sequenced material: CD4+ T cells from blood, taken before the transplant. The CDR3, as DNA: TGTGCCACCAGCGGGTCGACTAGCGGTCCCCAAGAGACCCAGTACTTC. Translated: CATSGSTSGPQETQYF. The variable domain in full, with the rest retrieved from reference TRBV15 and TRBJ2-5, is DAMVIQNPRYQVTQFGKPVTLSCSQTLNHNVMYWYQQKSSQAPKLLFHYYDKDFNNEADTPDNFQSRRPNTSFCFLDIRSPGLGDTAMYLCATSGSTSGPQETQYFGPGTRLLVL.